A selection of T cell receptor beta chains follows, all from one sample in a study of blood T cell repertoires in COVID-19. Sequenced by immunoSEQ multiplex PCR; TCRdb stores in-frame clones only, minus some. The sample shows around 98,000 clones, 84% of them seen only once. Sequencing used peripheral blood. The receptor set was obtained from a woman aged 60-75 years with acute or convalescent COVID-19. The CDR3 runs from the conserved cysteine through the conserved F or W. A D gene is named only where the DNA matches it firmly. A row's size may be missing; if present it is once, few, many or a size class.

J	V	D	size	CDR3	DNA
TRBJ2-1	TRBV24-1	TRBD2	-	CATSEHTGGYNEQFF	TGTGCCACCAGTGAACACACGGGGGGTTACAATGAGCAGTTCTTC
TRBJ1-3	TRBV2	-	-	CASSLGNTIYF	TGTGCCAGCAGTCTTGGAAACACCATATATTTT
TRBJ2-5	TRBV5-1	TRBD2	-	CASSLGISGGEETQYF	TGCGCCAGCAGCTTGGGAATCAGCGGGGGGGAGGAGACCCAGTACTTC
TRBJ1-5	TRBV5-1	-	-	CASSRGIVASPHQPQHF	TGCGCCAGCAGCCGCGGAATTGTTGCCAGTCCTCATCAGCCCCAGCATTTT
TRBJ1-1	TRBV2	TRBD1	once	CASSEDRTEAFF	TGTGCCAGCAGTGAGGACAGGACTGAAGCTTTCTTT
TRBJ2-7	TRBV6-5	TRBD1	-	CAIYSGTGAGEQYF	TGTGCCATTTACTCCGGGACAGGGGCTGGCGAGCAGTACTTC
TRBJ1-2	TRBV6-5	TRBD1	-	CASSYWTGHGYTF	TGTGCCAGCAGTTACTGGACAGGGCATGGCTACACCTTC
TRBJ1-1	TRBV23-1	-	-	CASSHSTEAFF	TGCGCCAGCAGTCACAGTACTGAAGCTTTCTTT
TRBJ2-1	TRBV11-2	TRBD2	-	CASSFFIGGGYNEQFF	TGTGCCAGCAGCTTCTTTATCGGCGGGGGTTACAATGAGCAGTTCTTC
TRBJ2-2	TRBV6-6	-	-	CASSYGLNTGELFF	TGTGCCAGCAGTTACGGACTGAACACCGGGGAGCTGTTTTTT
TRBJ1-1	TRBV30	-	-	CAWRSAGFTEAFF	TGTGCCTGGAGAAGCGCAGGGTTCACTGAAGCTTTCTTT
TRBJ2-2	TRBV27	-	once	CASKMGGTTGELFF	TGTGCCAGCAAGATGGGAGGGACAACCGGGGAGCTGTTTTTT